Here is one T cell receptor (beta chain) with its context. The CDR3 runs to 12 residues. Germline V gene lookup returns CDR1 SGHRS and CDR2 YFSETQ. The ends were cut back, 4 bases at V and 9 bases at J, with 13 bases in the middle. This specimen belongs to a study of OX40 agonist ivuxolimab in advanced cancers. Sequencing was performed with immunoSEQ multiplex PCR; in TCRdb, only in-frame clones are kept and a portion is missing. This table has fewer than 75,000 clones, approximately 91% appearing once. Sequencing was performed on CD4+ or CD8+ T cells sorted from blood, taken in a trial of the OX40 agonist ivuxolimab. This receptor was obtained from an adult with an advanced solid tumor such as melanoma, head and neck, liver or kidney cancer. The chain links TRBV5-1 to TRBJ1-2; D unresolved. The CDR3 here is CASSPTPGSYTF. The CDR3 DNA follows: TGCGCCAGCAGCCCTACCCCGGGGAGCTACACCTTC.